Listed below are T cell receptor beta chains from one sample, sequenced in a study of T cell responses to AZD1222 COVID-19 vaccine. Sequencing was performed with immunoSEQ multiplex PCR; in TCRdb, only in-frame clones are kept and a portion is missing. Among 100,000 to 150,000 clones, roughly nine tenths were seen once, and the ten largest hold roughly a quarter. The sequencing here drew on peripheral blood, taken on day 0 of AZD1222 vaccination. These receptors were obtained from an adult in good health. The CDR3 runs from the conserved cysteine through the conserved F or W. D genes are given only for firm matches. Where a row states a size, it is once, few, many or the class of an expanded clone; other rows omit it.

>TRBJ2-7|-|TRBD1|TRBV27
TGTGCCAGCAGTTCCCCCCAGGGGGCTGACTACGAGCAGTACTTC
CASSSPQGADYEQYF
>TRBJ1-2|once|-|TRBV29-1
TGCAGCGTTGAACAGGACTATGGCTACACCTTC
CSVEQDYGYTF
>TRBJ1-5|-|-|TRBV6-2/TRBV6-3
TGTGCCAGCAGTTACTCGATAACAACTGCTAGCAATCAGCCCCAGCATTTT
CASSYSITTASNQPQHF
>TRBJ2-2|-|-|TRBV6-2/TRBV6-3
TGTGCCAGCAGTTACGTCGGGAGTGGCACCGGGGAGCTGTTTTTT
CASSYVGSGTGELFF
>TRBJ2-1|-|-|TRBV29-1
TGCAGCGTTGAAGTGACAGAACTCTACAATGAGCAGTTCTTC
CSVEVTELYNEQFF
>TRBJ2-7|-|-|TRBV27
TGTGCCAGCAGTTTAGGGGACCGGAACGAGCAGTACTTC
CASSLGDRNEQYF
>TRBJ2-2|-|-|TRBV5-1
TGCGCCAGCAGCTGGAGGGGGCAGGCCGGGGAGCTGTTTTTT
CASSWRGQAGELFF
>TRBJ2-6|-|-|TRBV7-3
TGTGCCAGCAGCCTGGATACGCCTGGGGCCAACGTCCTGACTTTC
CASSLDTPGANVLTF
>TRBJ2-2|once|TRBD2|TRBV19
TGTGCCAGTAGCATGGGGGGGATCGCCGGGGAGCTGTTTTTT
CASSMGGIAGELFF
>TRBJ2-1|once|TRBD2|TRBV4-2
TGTGCCAGCAACGGGGGGGCCGGTGAGCAGTTCTTC
CASNGGAGEQFF
>TRBJ1-5|-|TRBD1|TRBV10-3
TGTGCCATCAGTCCCATCGACAGGGTGGGACAGCCCCAGCATTTT
CAISPIDRVGQPQHF
>TRBJ2-1|-|TRBD1|TRBV11-2
TGTGCCAGCAGCCATGAACGAGGGACAGGGGGGGACAATGAGCAGTTCTTC
CASSHERGTGGDNEQFF